This TCR beta chain was documented in a study of identical twins. Findings of the study overall: Conclusions were based on cross-sectional statistical analysis, without following the same donors. Beta clonotypes that were abundant in cord blood contained fewer insertions, a pattern absent from memory repertoires.

This clonotype was counted between two and nine times. Antigen: not known. Trimming removed 5 bases at V and 5 bases at J, with 14 bases between. CDR3 size: 15 residues. Germline loops: CDR1 KGHDR, CDR2 SFDVKD. All of the donors were Caucasians in good health. cDNA carried unique molecular identifiers, and a universal primer site was added by template switching. In TCRdb, the 5' RACE reads were re-called with MiXCR into one record per CDR3 protein. The sample holds fewer than 550,000 distinct CDR3 sequences; about 15% are singletons and the top ten take roughly 0.43%. The same data also contributed to another study, on yellow fever vaccine responses in identical twins.

The TCR originated in a woman aged 18-29 years in good health. Sample: CD4+ T cells sorted from blood. The genes are TRBV24-1 and TRBJ2-2; D not resolved. CDR3 DNA: TGTGCCACCAGTGCCCTTGGAGCGCCAACCGGGGAGCTGTTTTTT. Amino acid sequence: CATSALGAPTGELFF.